This TCR beta chain was found in a study of blood T cell repertoires in COVID-19. V lost 2 bases to trimming and J lost 4 bases, with 10 bases between them. The germline V gene encodes CDR1 SGDLS and CDR2 YYNGEE. The CDR3 length is 14 residues. The table came from immunoSEQ multiplex PCR; TCRdb's copy has only in-frame clones and leaves some out. The sample has some 80,000 clones; 60% to 80% are singletons. The sequencing sample was made of peripheral blood. This TCR derives from a human donor in a cohort sampled during active COVID-19. The chain carries TRBV9 and TRBJ1-3, with D possibly TRBD1 on 6 matching bases. CDR3 protein: CASSVRTGGNTIYF. The DNA of the CDR3 is TGTGCCAGCAGCGTCAGAACAGGGGGAAACACCATATATTTT.